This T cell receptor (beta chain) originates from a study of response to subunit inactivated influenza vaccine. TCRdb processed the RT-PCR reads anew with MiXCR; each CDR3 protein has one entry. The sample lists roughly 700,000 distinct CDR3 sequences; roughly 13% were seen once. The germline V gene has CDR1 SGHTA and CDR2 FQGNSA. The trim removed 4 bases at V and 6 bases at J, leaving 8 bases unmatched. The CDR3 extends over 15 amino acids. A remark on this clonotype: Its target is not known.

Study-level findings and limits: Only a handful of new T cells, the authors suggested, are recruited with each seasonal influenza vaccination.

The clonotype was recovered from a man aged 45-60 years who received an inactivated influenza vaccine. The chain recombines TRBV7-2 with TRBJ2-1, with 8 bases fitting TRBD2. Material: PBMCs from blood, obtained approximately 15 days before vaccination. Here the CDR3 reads CASSSLAGQSNEQFF. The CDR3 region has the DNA TGTGCCAGCAGCTCTCTAGCGGGCCAATCCAATGAGCAGTTCTTC.